Shown below are 20 T cell receptor beta chains from a single sample sequenced in a study of blood T cell repertoires in COVID-19 (dated by TCRdb to the early 2020s). The library was made by the immunoSEQ multiplex PCR assay. The table comes from immuneACCESS by way of TCRdb, which keeps in-frame sequences with V and J called. Part of the clones is missing from these tables; in studies checked, under half for an unresolved V gene and the rest for unknown reasons. The sample table contains about 83,000 clones; only one count was recorded for around 87% of them. Of the sample, about 3% falls within the top ten clones. The sample taken for sequencing was peripheral blood. The source of these receptors is a woman aged 45-65 years with active or convalescent COVID-19.

This chain connects TRBV5-1 to TRBJ2-7; tentatively, D is TRBD2 (5 bases). The CDR3 runs to 12 residues. Germline V gene sequence: CDR1 SGHRS, CDR2 YFSETQ. Between the trimmed V and J ends, which lost 4 bases and 4 bases, there was a span of 9 bases. The CDR3 region has the DNA TGCGCCAGCAGCCCGGACTTTTACGAGCAGTACTTC. This translates into CASSPDFYEQYF.

This clone was observed once. V and J are TRBV7-2 and TRBJ2-3, with D possibly TRBD2 on 7 matching bases. V lost 5 bases and J lost 7, with 16 bases in between. CDR3 size: 14 residues. Per the germline V gene, CDR1 is SGHTA and CDR2 is FQGNSA. The CDR3 loop is CASSLDRGGNTQYF. CDR3 bases: TGTGCCAGCAGCCTAGATAGGGGGGGGAATACGCAGTATTTT.

J is TRBJ1-4 and V is TRBV28; the match to TRBD1 covers 7 bases. Germline CDR1 and CDR2: MDHEN and SYDVKM. V was clipped by 2 bases and J by 10 bases; unmatched bases: 10. The CDR3 sequence is 15 residues long. CDR3 DNA: TGTGCCAGCAGTTTAGACGTCAGGGGGGATGTAAAACTGTTTTTT. It specifies CASSLDVRGDVKLFF.

J is TRBJ1-2 and V is TRBV30, with TRBD1 matching 7 bases. CDR3 size: 11 residues. Germline lookup yields CDR1 GTSNPN and CDR2 SVGIG (reference sequence). J lost 6 bases, V lost 8 bases, and 6 bases had no gene match. The CDR3 region is CARDTGDGYTF. The CDR3 DNA reads as TGTGCCAGGGATACAGGGGATGGCTACACCTTC.

This clone was observed a handful of times. At one end the junction does not follow the germline gene, possibly because of a read error. The chain employs TRBV6-6 and TRBJ1-2; 7 bases map to TRBD1. Per germline, CDR1 MNHNY and CDR2 SVGAGI (reference sequence). This CDR3 comprises 14 residues. The CDR3 sequence: CASSDSGQPYGYTF. CDR3 nucleotide sequence: TGTGCCAGCAGTGACTCGGGACAGCCCTATGGCTACACCTTC.

The chain is built from TRBV29-1 and TRBJ2-2; tentative D call: TRBD2 (6 bases). V lost 4 bases, J lost 2 bases, and 14 bases lay in between. The V gene's germline CDR1 is SQVTM and CDR2 ANQGSEA. This CDR3 spans 15 amino acids. The CDR3 reads CSVVGGVLNTGELFF. The CDR3 DNA reads TGCAGCGTTGTGGGAGGAGTACTAAACACCGGGGAGCTGTTTTTT.

The J gene is TRBJ1-1, the V gene TRBV5-1; 8 bases align to TRBD1. Trimming removed 0 bases from V and 4 bases from J; junction bases left unmatched: 5. CDR3 length: 15 amino acids. Germline CDR1 is SGHRS and CDR2 is YFSETQ. The CDR3 DNA reads as TGCGCCAGCAGCTTGGAGACAGGGGTGGGCACTGAAGCTTTCTTT. This translates into CASSLETGVGTEAFF.

This clone was detected only once. The chain combines TRBV6-6 with TRBJ1-2, with 7 bases aligning to TRBD1. Losses at the gene ends were 5 bases for V and 2 bases for J; bases not matched to a gene: 23. The CDR3 totals 20 residues. Germline lookup yields CDR1 MNHNY and CDR2 SVGAGI (reference sequence). In DNA form, the CDR3 reads TGTGCCAGCAGTCCTACTACCCGACAGGGCCATAATATGGGGAACTATGGCTACACCTTC. This encodes CASSPTTRQGHNMGNYGYTF.

This clone has only a few counts. The chain couples TRBV6-5 to TRBJ2-2; D ambiguous. This CDR3 contains 12 residues. CDR1 is MNHEY and CDR2 is SVGAGI in the germline V gene. V was pared by 5 bases and J by 5 bases, with 6 bases between. The CDR3 protein is CASSQWTGELFF. The CDR3 DNA reads as TGTGCCAGCAGTCAGTGGACCGGGGAGCTGTTTTTT.

This chain uses TRBV18 with TRBJ1-1; 8 positions match TRBD1. CDR3 length: 15 residues. V trimming: 4 bases; J trimming: 2 bases; junction bases outside the gene matches: 6. From germline, CDR1 is KGHSH and CDR2 LQKENI. The CDR3 loop reads CASSLSTGVNTEAFF. CDR3 sequence (DNA): TGTGCCAGCTCACTATCGACAGGGGTTAACACTGAAGCTTTCTTT.

V gene TRBV2 combines with J gene TRBJ2-1, with TRBD2 matching 11 bases. The J segment lost 8 bases and the V segment lost 4 bases, leaving 4 bases of the junction unmatched. In germline, CDR1 is SNHLY, CDR2 FYNNEI. The CDR3 covers 14 residues. The CDR3 nucleotides read TGTGCCAGCAGTGGGGTAGCGGGGGGGTATGAGCAGTTCTTC. It is translated as CASSGVAGGYEQFF. The entire variable domain, with the rest obtained from reference TRBV2 and TRBJ2-1, is as follows: EPEVTQTPSHQVTQMGQEVILRCVPISNHLYFYWYRQILGQKVEFLVSFYNNEISEKSEIFDDQFSVERPDGSNFTLKIRSTKLEDSAMYFCASSGVAGGYEQFFGPGTRLTVL.

This chain joins TRBV7-6 and TRBJ2-7; 7 bases fit TRBD2. The junction had 7 bases not matched to a gene; V was cut back by 5 bases and J by 3 bases. The CDR3 has 14 amino acids. CDR1 is SGHVS and CDR2 is FNYEAQ in the germline V gene. DNA for the CDR3: TGTGCCAGCAGCGGGGGGGAGGCCTACTACGAGCAGTACTTC. Residues: CASSGGEAYYEQYF.

DNA of the CDR3: TGTGCCAGCAGCCGAAAAACTGGCGGGGGGAACACTGAAGCTTTCTTT. Translated, it gives CASSRKTGGGNTEAFF. The chain carries TRBV3-1 (or the pseudogene TRBV3-2) and TRBJ1-1; D is possibly TRBD1 (5 bases). The germline CDR1 and CDR2 sequences are LGHDT and YNNKEL (reference sequence). Between the trimmed V and J ends, which lost 4 bases and 1 base, there was a span of 16 bases. This CDR3 is 16 amino acids long.

The genes are TRBV6-2 or TRBV6-3 and TRBJ1-1, with D tentatively TRBD1 (5 bases). V lost 9 bases and J lost 0, with 17 bases in between. This CDR3 region has 15 residues. Germline CDR1 and CDR2: MNHEY and SVGEGT. The DNA for the CDR3 is TGTGCCAGAAGTAGACAGAGAGCCATGAACACTGAAGCTTTCTTT. Translation gives CARSRQRAMNTEAFF.

This chain's CDR3 is CASSIGGLGTDTQYF. In DNA form, the CDR3 reads TGTGCCAGTAGTATAGGAGGACTAGGCACAGATACGCAGTATTTT. The V gene is TRBV19, the J gene TRBJ2-3; 7 bases match TRBD2. Germline loops: CDR1 LNHDA, CDR2 SQIVND (reference sequence). Losses at the gene ends were 1 base for V and 1 base for J; bases not matched to a gene: 2. The CDR3 is made up of 15 amino acids.

The chain uses TRBV7-2 and TRBJ1-1; D not resolved. The length of the CDR3 is 13 residues. Trimming took off 0 bases at V and 7 bases at J, with 9 bases between the two ends. Germline assignment: CDR1 SGHTA and CDR2 FQGNSA. CDR3 DNA sequence: TGTGCCAGCAGCTTAGCCCTCTACCTTGAAGCTTTCTTT. As protein: CASSLALYLEAFF.

J is TRBJ1-2 and V is TRBV6-4; D may be TRBD1 (6 bases). Germline lookup yields CDR1 MRHNA and CDR2 SNTAGT. This CDR3 is 14 amino acids long. V was trimmed by 5 bases and J by 4 bases, leaving 14 bases between them. The CDR3 reads CASSQTGGSYGYTF. For the CDR3, the DNA is TGTGCCAGCAGTCAAACGGGGGGCAGCTATGGCTACACCTTC.

Remarks on this clone: Sequence at one end of the junction differs from germline and may be a read error. The rearrangement joins TRBV7-7 to TRBJ2-2; tentatively, D is TRBD2 (6 bases). The length of the CDR3 is 14 residues. Germline CDR1 SSHAT, CDR2 FNYEAQ (reference sequence). DNA for the CDR3: TGTGCTAGCAGCACCGGGTGGGGGGCCGGGGAGCTGTTTTTT. Translating it yields CASSTGWGAGELFF.

This chain connects TRBV6-6 to TRBJ2-2; 11 nucleotides line up with TRBD2. The CDR3 sequence is 14 residues long. The V gene end was trimmed by 5 bases and the J gene end by 5 bases; junction bases not matched to a gene: 1. CDR1 and CDR2 (germline): MNHNY, SVGAGI (reference sequence). CDR3 in amino acids: CASSRLAGTGELFF. The CDR3, as DNA: TGTGCCAGCAGTCGACTAGCGGGGACCGGGGAGCTGTTTTTT.

The chain employs TRBV29-1 and TRBJ2-1, with 9 bases matching TRBD2. Germline CDR1 is SQVTM and CDR2 is ANQGSEA. J was trimmed by 6 bases and V by 7 bases; bases with no gene match: 13. The CDR3 loop spans 15 amino acids. The CDR3 DNA reads as TGCAGCGCCTCATATGCGGGGGGGCTCATCAATGAGCAGTTCTTC. Its translation is CSASYAGGLINEQFF.